Shown below are 26 T cell receptor beta chains from a single sample sequenced in a study of persistence of HIV-infected CD4 T cells. Antigen specificity for these receptors is unknown. Sequencing used immunoSEQ version 4 in survey mode. Measured with immunoSEQ multiplex PCR; TCRdb has only the in-frame clones, and not every one. Of 35,000 to 40,000 clones listed, about nine tenths are singletons. This nonspecific control used anti-CD3/anti-CD28 bead stimulation of CD4+ T cells. Sorting selected CD4+ T cells upregulating both CD40 ligand and CD69. The sample consisted of CD4+ T cells sorted from PBMCs after roughly 18-hour stimulation, taken from a patient who received antiretroviral therapy. The receptors derive from an adult man with HIV who was CMV-seropositive.

The chain uses TRBV19 and TRBJ1-1; 10 nucleotides match TRBD1. The V gene's germline CDR1 is LNHDA and CDR2 SQIVND (reference sequence). After removal of 8 bases from V and 4 bases from J, the junction contained 13 bases not matched to a gene. The CDR3 has 16 amino acids. Here the CDR3 reads CASFPGDRGVFTEAFF. CDR3 DNA sequence: TGTGCCAGTTTCCCGGGGGACAGGGGAGTTTTCACTGAAGCTTTCTTT.

The CDR3 here is CAGYRKANYGYTF. In DNA, the CDR3 is TGTGCCGGCTACCGTAAAGCTAACTATGGCTACACCTTC. The V call is TRBV30, the J call TRBJ1-2; D unresolved. Deletions cut 8 bases from V and 0 bases from J, with 13 bases between. Germline-derived CDR1 and CDR2 are GTSNPN and SVGIG (reference sequence). There are 13 residues in the CDR3.

The chain is built from TRBV6-1 and TRBJ1-4; 7 positions agree with TRBD1. CDR1 and CDR2 (germline): MNHNS, SASEGT. Unmatched junction bases numbered 7, after V lost 4 bases and J lost 2 bases. CDR3 size: 16 residues. CDR3 sequence reads: CASSVDRVRTNEKLFF. In DNA, the CDR3 is TGTGCCAGCAGTGTAGACAGGGTACGGACTAATGAAAAACTGTTTTTT.

The V and J genes are TRBV9 and TRBJ2-7; 9 positions agree with TRBD1. This CDR3 contains 15 residues. Germline CDR1 SGDLS, CDR2 YYNGEE. V gave up 3 bases and J gave up 0 bases; unmatched junction bases: 4. The DNA of the CDR3 is TGTGCCAGCAGCGGTACAGGGGGCGCCTCCTACGAGCAGTACTTC. It encodes CASSGTGGASYEQYF.

The chain's CDR3 is CASSLKDTNTGELFF. The CDR3, as DNA: TGTGCCAGCAGCCTTAAGGACACCAACACCGGGGAGCTGTTTTTT. This chain connects TRBV3-1 (or the pseudogene TRBV3-2) to TRBJ2-2; possible D gene TRBD1, 5 bases. Germline V CDR1 and CDR2: LGHDT, YNNKEL (reference sequence). The CDR3 runs to 15 residues. Trimming pared 4 bases from V and 2 bases from J, leaving 11 bases between.

This chain connects TRBV29-1 to TRBJ1-4; D is perhaps TRBD1 (5 bases). Trimming stripped 6 bases from V and 8 bases from J, with 16 bases between. Germline V gene data show CDR1 as SQVTM and CDR2 as ANQGSEA. This CDR3 is built from 13 residues. Written as DNA, the CDR3 is TGCAGCGTCCGGGACGGAGCTAGAGAAAAACTGTTTTTT. It is translated as CSVRDGAREKLFF.

The chain carries TRBV19 and TRBJ1-5; tentatively, D is TRBD1 (6 bases). Deletions cut 5 bases from V and 1 base from J, with 15 bases between. Germline V gives CDR1 LNHDA, CDR2 SQIVND (reference sequence). The CDR3 spans 16 residues. CDR3 sequence: CASSRGAVMSNQPQHF. In DNA, the CDR3 is TGTGCCAGTAGTCGGGGGGCGGTTATGAGCAATCAGCCCCAGCATTTT.

J is TRBJ2-2 and V is TRBV27; 8 positions match TRBD2. The J segment lost 4 bases and the V segment lost 5 bases, leaving 15 bases of the junction unmatched. This CDR3 is 18 amino acids long. The germline gives CDR1 MNHEY, CDR2 SMNVEV (reference sequence). CDR3 DNA sequence: TGTGCCAGCAGTAGACTAAGCGGGAGTTGGGAGGGCACCGGGGAGCTGTTTTTT. This gives the protein CASSRLSGSWEGTGELFF.

The chain carries TRBV19 and TRBJ1-1, with 7 nucleotides matching TRBD1. CDR3 length: 16 residues. CDR1 and CDR2 (germline): LNHDA, SQIVND (reference sequence). V shed 3 bases, J shed 4 bases, and the junction held 11 bases outside the gene matches. In nucleotides, the CDR3 is TGTGCCAGTAGTATTTTGGCAGGGGGAGCGGGCACTGAAGCTTTCTTT. Its protein is CASSILAGGAGTEAFF.

The gene calls are TRBV5-1 and TRBJ2-7, with 8 nucleotides matching TRBD1. From germline, CDR1 is SGHRS and CDR2 YFSETQ. With V trimmed by 4 bases and J by 4 bases, 7 bases remained unmatched. CDR3 length: 14 residues. The CDR3 is CASSAGQGPYEQYF. As DNA, the CDR3 is TGCGCCAGCAGCGCCGGACAGGGTCCGTACGAGCAGTACTTC. The variable domain in full, with the rest retrieved from reference TRBV5-1 and TRBJ2-7, is KAGVTQTPRYLIKTRGQQVTLSCSPISGHRSVSWYQQTPGQGLQFLFEYFSETQRNKGNFPGRFSGRQFSNSRSEMNVSTLELGDSALYLCASSAGQGPYEQYFGPGTRLTVT.

This rearrangement joins TRBV19 to TRBJ2-7, with TRBD2 as a possible D gene (5 bases). Per the germline V gene, CDR1 is LNHDA and CDR2 is SQIVND (reference sequence). There are 14 residues in the CDR3. V gave up 3 bases and J gave up 4 bases, with 13 bases separating them. DNA for the CDR3: TGTGCCAGTAGTATGAGGGAATTCTCGTACGAGCAGTACTTC. Protein product: CASSMREFSYEQYF.

This clone was seen a few times. The chain combines TRBV7-9 with TRBJ1-1; D ambiguous. The CDR3 is made up of 12 amino acids. With 1 base removed from V and 8 bases from J, the gap between germline ends came to 8 bases. Germline CDR1 SEHNR, CDR2 FQNEAQ (reference sequence). Written as DNA, the CDR3 is TGTGCCAGCAGCTTAGATACACGGGAAGCTTTCTTT. It encodes CASSLDTREAFF.

This rearrangement joins TRBV19 to TRBJ1-1; 10 bases fit TRBD1. Per germline, CDR1 LNHDA and CDR2 SQIVND (reference sequence). Germline trimming cut 4 bases from V and 5 bases from J; bases unmatched to any gene: 4. This CDR3 has 14 amino acids. The CDR3 reads CASSSGTGVTEAFF. The DNA for the CDR3 is TGTGCCAGTAGTAGTGGGACAGGGGTTACTGAAGCTTTCTTT.

The CDR3 DNA reads TGTGCCAGCAGTTACCGAGGGGCGGCCAACAATGAGCAGTTCTTC. It codes for CASSYRGAANNEQFF. The chain is built from TRBV6-5 and TRBJ2-1, with D perhaps TRBD1 or TRBD2 (5 bases each). The CDR3 is 15 amino acids. V was clipped by 2 bases and J by 5 bases, with 13 bases between them. CDR1 and CDR2 from the germline V gene are MNHEY and SVGAGI.

Here the CDR3 reads CASRSAAVSGANVLTF. In nucleotides, the CDR3 is TGTGCCAGCCGTTCCGCGGCAGTCTCTGGGGCCAACGTCCTGACTTTC. The chain links TRBV27 to TRBJ2-6; unclear D gene. The CDR3 runs to 16 residues. The germline gives CDR1 MNHEY, CDR2 SMNVEV (reference sequence). V shed 8 bases and J shed 0 bases, with 14 bases lying between them.

The V and J genes are TRBV18 and TRBJ2-7; 7 bases fit TRBD1. The CDR3 consists of 14 residues. Trimming took 6 bases from V and 3 from J; bases not matched to a gene: 8. The V gene's germline CDR1 is KGHSH and CDR2 LQKENI. This CDR3 reads CASSPGTDRYEQYF. The CDR3 nucleotides read TGTGCCAGCTCTCCTGGGACAGACCGCTACGAGCAGTACTTC.

The chain employs TRBV27 and TRBJ2-2, with 7 bases matching TRBD1. The V segment lost 6 bases and the J segment 4 bases; nucleotides outside the gene matches: 8. Looked up from germline, CDR1 is MNHEY and CDR2 is SMNVEV (reference sequence). The CDR3 has 15 amino acids. The CDR3 protein is CASRGDRQGTGELFF. In nucleotides, the CDR3 is TGTGCCAGCAGAGGGGACCGACAGGGCACCGGGGAGCTGTTTTTT.

The V and J genes are TRBV7-2 and TRBJ1-3; D not certain. Germline assignment: CDR1 SGHTA and CDR2 FQGNSA. The CDR3 is made up of 15 amino acids. Trimming cost V 2 bases and J 0 bases, with 8 bases left between them. The CDR3 DNA reads as TGTGCCAGCAGCTTACAAGTAAGCTCTGGAAACACCATATATTTT. Amino acids: CASSLQVSSGNTIYF.

The chain combines TRBV9 with TRBJ2-2; the D call may be TRBD1 or TRBD2 (5 bases each). There are 16 residues in the CDR3. Germline CDR1 is SGDLS and CDR2 is YYNGEE. V was clipped by 0 bases and J by 2 bases, with 11 bases between them. Written as DNA, the CDR3 is TGTGCCAGCAGCGTAGGGGGGACCGCTAACACCGGGGAGCTGTTTTTT. Protein sequence: CASSVGGTANTGELFF.

CDR3 bases: TGTGCCAGCACAGGTTACAATCAGCCCCAGCATTTT. Protein sequence: CASTGYNQPQHF. The chain has TRBV6-5 and TRBJ1-5; D uncertain. The germline gives CDR1 MNHEY, CDR2 SVGAGI. V lost 7 bases and J 3 bases, leaving 7 bases between the germline ends. The CDR3 is 12 amino acids.

The CDR3 loop reads CASSMDRVSEKLFF. The CDR3 coding sequence is TGTGCCAGTAGTATGGACAGGGTTTCTGAAAAACTGTTTTTT. This rearrangement joins TRBV19 to TRBJ1-4; 8 bases map to TRBD1. Trimming removed 3 bases from V and 7 bases from J; junction bases left unmatched: 4. Germline V lookup: CDR1 LNHDA, CDR2 SQIVND (reference sequence). This CDR3 region has 14 residues.

A single count supports this clone. CDR3 in DNA: TGTGCCAGCAGTTACTCGGCGGGCCCTGGGGCCAACGTCCTGACTTTC. It encodes CASSYSAGPGANVLTF. The chain carries TRBV6-5 and TRBJ2-6; tentatively, D is TRBD2 (5 bases). Trimming took off 0 bases at V and 2 bases at J, with 8 bases between the two ends. In germline, CDR1 is MNHEY, CDR2 SVGAGI. The CDR3 is made up of 16 amino acids.

The CDR3 bases are TGTGCCAGCAGCTTAGTGGCTAGCGGGAGCGGGGAGGACCAGTACTTC. The encoded protein is CASSLVASGSGEDQYF. The chain has TRBV7-2 and TRBJ2-5; 10 bases are a match to TRBD2. The CDR3 is made up of 16 amino acids. The J segment lost 10 bases and the V segment lost 1 base, leaving 12 bases of the junction unmatched. Germline-derived CDR1 and CDR2 are SGHTA and FQGNSA. Looking up the rest from reference TRBV7-2 and TRBJ2-5 gives the full variable domain: GAGVSQSPSNKVTEKGKDVELRCDPISGHTALYWYRQSLGQGLEFLIYFQGNSAPDKSGLPSDRFSAERTGGSVSTLTIQRTQQEDSAVYLCASSLVASGSGEDQYFGPGTRLLVL.

The chain employs TRBV19 and TRBJ1-3; D uncertain. Germline CDR1 is LNHDA and CDR2 is SQIVND (reference sequence). The CDR3 spans 16 residues. V was clipped by 0 bases and J by 0 bases, with 9 bases between them. The CDR3 sequence is CASSIERLNSGNTIYF. DNA for the CDR3: TGTGCCAGTAGTATAGAGCGCCTGAACTCTGGAAACACCATATATTTT. The full variable domain, rest sourced from reference TRBV19 and TRBJ1-3, is DGGITQSPKYLFRKEGQNVTLSCEQNLNHDAMYWYRQDPGQGLRLIYYSQIVNDFQKGDIAEGYSVSREKKESFPLTVTSAQKNPTAFYLCASSIERLNSGNTIYFGEGSWLTVV.

This clone is a singleton in its sample. The chain has TRBV4-1 and TRBJ1-1; the match to TRBD1 covers 7 bases. Germline V gene data show CDR1 as MGHRA and CDR2 as YSYEKL. The CDR3 contains 11 residues. CDR3 in amino acids: CDRTGNTEAFF. The CDR3 nucleotides are TGCGATAGGACAGGGAACACTGAAGCTTTCTTT.

The chain uses TRBV6-5 and TRBJ1-1, with TRBD1 matching over 7 bases. The germline V gene has CDR1 MNHEY and CDR2 SVGAGI. J gave up 0 bases and V 5 bases, and 3 bases lay outside the gene matches. This CDR3 has 14 amino acids. The CDR3 nucleotides are TGTGCCAGCAGTAAGGACAGGATGAACACTGAAGCTTTCTTT. It is translated as CASSKDRMNTEAFF.